This T cell receptor (beta chain) originates from a study of tumor-infiltrating lymphocytes in oesophageal squamous cell carcinoma. TCRdb reanalysed the PCR reads using MiXCR and keeps one entry per CDR3 protein. The sample contains approximately 3,000 distinct CDR3 sequences, around 17% of which appear only once. This clonotype is medium-sized within its sample. This CDR3 is 16 amino acids long. V lost 3 bases, J lost 6 bases, and 18 bases lay in between. The germline CDR1 and CDR2 sequences are MDHEN and SYDVKM. The chain combines TRBV28 with TRBJ2-1; the D gene is possibly TRBD1 (5 bases). The receptor comes from a male donor with esophageal squamous cell carcinoma. Specimen: esophageal tumor tissue. Here the CDR3 reads CASSFRARGVGNEQFF. The CDR3, as DNA: TGTGCCAGCAGTTTCAGGGCTAGAGGCGTTGGCAATGAGCAGTTCTTC.